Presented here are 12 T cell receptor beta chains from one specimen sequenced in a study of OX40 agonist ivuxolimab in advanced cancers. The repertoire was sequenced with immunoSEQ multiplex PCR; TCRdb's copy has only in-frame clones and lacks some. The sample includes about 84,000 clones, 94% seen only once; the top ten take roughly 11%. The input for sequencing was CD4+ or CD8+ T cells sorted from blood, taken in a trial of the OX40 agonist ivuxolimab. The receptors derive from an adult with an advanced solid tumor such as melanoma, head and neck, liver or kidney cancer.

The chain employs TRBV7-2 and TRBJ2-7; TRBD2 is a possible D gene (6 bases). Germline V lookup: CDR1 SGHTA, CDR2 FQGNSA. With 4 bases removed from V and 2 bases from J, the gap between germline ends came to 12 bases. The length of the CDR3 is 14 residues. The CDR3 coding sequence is TGTGCCAGCAGCTACGGAGGGTCTCCCTACGAGCAGTACTTC. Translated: CASSYGGSPYEQYF. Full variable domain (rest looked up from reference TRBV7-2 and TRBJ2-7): GAGVSQSPSNKVTEKGKDVELRCDPISGHTALYWYRQSLGQGLEFLIYFQGNSAPDKSGLPSDRFSAERTGGSVSTLTIQRTQQEDSAVYLCASSYGGSPYEQYFGPGTRLTVT.

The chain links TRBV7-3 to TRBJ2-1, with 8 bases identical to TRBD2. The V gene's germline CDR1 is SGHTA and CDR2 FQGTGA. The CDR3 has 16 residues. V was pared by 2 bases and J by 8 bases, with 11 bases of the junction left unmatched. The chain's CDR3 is CASSLYGRALVDEQFF. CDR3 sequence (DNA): TGTGCCAGCAGCTTATACGGGAGGGCCCTTGTGGATGAGCAGTTCTTC.

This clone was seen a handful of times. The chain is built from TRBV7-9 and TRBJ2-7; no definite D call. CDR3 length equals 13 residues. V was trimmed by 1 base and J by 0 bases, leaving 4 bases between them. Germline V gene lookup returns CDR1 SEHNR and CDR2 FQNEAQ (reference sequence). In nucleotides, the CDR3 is TGTGCCAGCAGCTTAGTCATCTCCTACGAGCAGTACTTC. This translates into CASSLVISYEQYF.

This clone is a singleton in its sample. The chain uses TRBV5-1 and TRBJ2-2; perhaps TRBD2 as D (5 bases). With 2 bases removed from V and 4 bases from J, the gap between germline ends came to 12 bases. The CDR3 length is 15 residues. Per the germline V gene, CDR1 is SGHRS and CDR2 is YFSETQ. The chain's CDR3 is CASSFVWESTGELFF. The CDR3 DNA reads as TGCGCCAGCAGCTTTGTGTGGGAGAGCACCGGGGAGCTGTTTTTT.

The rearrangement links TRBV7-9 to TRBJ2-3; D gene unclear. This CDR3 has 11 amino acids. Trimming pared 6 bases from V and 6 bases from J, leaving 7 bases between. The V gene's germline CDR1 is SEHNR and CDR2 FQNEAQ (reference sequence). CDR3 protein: CASSAMDTQYF. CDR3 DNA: TGTGCCAGCAGTGCTATGGATACGCAGTATTTT.

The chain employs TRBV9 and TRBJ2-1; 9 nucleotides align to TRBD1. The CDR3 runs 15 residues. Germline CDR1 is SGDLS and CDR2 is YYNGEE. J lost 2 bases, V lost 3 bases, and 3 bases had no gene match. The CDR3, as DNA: TGTGCCAGCAGCGCCGGGACAGGGACCTACAATGAGCAGTTCTTC. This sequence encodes CASSAGTGTYNEQFF.

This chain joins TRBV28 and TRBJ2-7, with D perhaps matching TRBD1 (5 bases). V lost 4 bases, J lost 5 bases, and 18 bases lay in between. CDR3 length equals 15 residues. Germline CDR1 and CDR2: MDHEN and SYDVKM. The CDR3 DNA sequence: TGTGCCAGCAGTTCGACATTAGACAGAGCTCACGAGCAGTACTTC. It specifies CASSSTLDRAHEQYF.

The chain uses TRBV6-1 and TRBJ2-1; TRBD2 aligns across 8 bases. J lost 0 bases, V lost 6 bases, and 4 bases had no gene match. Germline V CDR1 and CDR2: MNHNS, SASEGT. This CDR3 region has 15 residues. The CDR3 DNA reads TGTGCCAGCAGAGTAGCGGGAAGCTCCTACAATGAGCAGTTCTTC. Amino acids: CASRVAGSSYNEQFF.

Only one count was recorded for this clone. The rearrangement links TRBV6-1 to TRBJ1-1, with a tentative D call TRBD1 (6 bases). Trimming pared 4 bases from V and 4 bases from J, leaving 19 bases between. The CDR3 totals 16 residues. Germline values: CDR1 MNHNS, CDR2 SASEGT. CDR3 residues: CASSAQGYLSITEAFF. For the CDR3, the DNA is TGTGCCAGCAGTGCGCAGGGGTACCTTTCCATCACTGAAGCTTTCTTT.

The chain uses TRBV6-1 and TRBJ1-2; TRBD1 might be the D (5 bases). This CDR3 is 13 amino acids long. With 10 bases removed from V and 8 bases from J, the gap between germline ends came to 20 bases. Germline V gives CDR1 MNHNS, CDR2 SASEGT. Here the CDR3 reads CATLGPRIRGYTF. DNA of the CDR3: TGTGCCACCTTGGGGCCACGGATCAGAGGCTACACCTTC.

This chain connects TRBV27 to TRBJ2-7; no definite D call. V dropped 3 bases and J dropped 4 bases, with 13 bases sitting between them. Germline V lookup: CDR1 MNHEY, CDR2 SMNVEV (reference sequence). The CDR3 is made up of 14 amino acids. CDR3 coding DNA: TGTGCCAGCAGTTTTGCGGCAGACCAATACGAGCAGTACTTC. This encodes CASSFAADQYEQYF.

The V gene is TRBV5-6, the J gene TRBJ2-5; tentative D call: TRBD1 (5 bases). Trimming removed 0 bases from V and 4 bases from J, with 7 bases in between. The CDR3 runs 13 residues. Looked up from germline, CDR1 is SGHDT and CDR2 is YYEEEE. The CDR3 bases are TGTGCCAGCAGCTTGGCCAGGGCAGAGACCCAGTACTTC. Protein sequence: CASSLARAETQYF.